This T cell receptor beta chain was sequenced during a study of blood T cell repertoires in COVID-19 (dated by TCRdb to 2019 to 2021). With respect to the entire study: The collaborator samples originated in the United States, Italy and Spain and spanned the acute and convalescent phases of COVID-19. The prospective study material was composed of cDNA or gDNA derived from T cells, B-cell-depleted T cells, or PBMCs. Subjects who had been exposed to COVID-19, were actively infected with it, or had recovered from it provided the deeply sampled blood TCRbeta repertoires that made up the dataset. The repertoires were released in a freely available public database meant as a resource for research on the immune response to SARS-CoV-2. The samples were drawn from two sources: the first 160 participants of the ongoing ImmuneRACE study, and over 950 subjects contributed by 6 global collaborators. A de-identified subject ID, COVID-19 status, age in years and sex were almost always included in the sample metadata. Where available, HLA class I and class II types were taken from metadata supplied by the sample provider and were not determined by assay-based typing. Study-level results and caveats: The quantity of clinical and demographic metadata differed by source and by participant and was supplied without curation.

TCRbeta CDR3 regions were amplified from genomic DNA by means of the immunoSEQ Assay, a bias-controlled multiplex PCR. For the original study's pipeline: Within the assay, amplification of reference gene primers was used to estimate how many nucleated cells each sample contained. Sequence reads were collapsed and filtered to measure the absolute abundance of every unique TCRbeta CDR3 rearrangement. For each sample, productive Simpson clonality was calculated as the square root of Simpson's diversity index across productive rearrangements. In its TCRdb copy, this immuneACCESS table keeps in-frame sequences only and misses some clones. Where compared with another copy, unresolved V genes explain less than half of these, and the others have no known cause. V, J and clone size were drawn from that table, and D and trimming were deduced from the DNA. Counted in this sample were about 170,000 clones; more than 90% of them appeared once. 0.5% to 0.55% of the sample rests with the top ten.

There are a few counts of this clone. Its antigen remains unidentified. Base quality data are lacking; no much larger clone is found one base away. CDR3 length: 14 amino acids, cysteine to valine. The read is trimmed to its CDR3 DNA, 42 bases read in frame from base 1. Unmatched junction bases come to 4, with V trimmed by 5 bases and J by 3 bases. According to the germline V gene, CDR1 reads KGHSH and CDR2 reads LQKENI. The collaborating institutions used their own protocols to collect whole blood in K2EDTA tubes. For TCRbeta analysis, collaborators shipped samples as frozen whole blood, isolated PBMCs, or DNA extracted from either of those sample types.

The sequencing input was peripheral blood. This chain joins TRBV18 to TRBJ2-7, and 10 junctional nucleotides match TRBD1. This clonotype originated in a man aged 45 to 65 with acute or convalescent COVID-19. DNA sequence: TGTGCCAGCTCATCTAGGACAGGGGGCTACGAGCAGTACGTC. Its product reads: CASSSRTGGYEQYV.